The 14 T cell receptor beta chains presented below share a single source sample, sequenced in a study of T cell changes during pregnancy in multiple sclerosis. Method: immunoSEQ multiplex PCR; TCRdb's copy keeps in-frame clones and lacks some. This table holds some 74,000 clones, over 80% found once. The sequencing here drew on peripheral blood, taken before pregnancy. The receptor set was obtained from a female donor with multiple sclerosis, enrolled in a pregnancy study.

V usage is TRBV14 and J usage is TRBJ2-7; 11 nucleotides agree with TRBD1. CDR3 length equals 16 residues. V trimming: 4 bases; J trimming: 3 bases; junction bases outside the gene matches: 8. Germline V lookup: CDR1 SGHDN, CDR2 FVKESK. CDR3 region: CASSRLGGTGGYEQYF. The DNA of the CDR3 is TGTGCCAGCAGCCGCTTGGGGGGGACAGGGGGCTACGAGCAGTACTTC.

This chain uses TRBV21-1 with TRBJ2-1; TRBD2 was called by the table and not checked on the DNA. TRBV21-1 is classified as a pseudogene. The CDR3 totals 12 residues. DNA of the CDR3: TGTGCCAGCAGCAAAGGAGCCAATGAGCAGTTCTTC. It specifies CASSKGANEQFF.

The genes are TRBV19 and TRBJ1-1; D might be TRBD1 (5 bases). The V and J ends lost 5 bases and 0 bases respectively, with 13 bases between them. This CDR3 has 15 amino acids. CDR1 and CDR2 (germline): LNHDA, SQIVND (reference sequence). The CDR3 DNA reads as TGTGCCAGTAGTTCAAATGGACACCTGAACACTGAAGCTTTCTTT. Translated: CASSSNGHLNTEAFF.

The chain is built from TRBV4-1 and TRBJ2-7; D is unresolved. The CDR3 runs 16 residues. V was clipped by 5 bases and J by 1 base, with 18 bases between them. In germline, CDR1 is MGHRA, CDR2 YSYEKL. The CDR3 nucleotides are TGCGCCAGCAGCTCACGTCATGGGCCCTCATCCTACGAGCAGTACTTC. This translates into CASSSRHGPSSYEQYF.

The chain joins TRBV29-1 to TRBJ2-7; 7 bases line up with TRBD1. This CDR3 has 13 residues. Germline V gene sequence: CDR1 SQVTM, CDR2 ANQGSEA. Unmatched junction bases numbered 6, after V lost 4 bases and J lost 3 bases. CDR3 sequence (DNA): TGCAGCGTTGTCGTGGACAGGTTCTACGAGCAGTACTTC. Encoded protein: CSVVVDRFYEQYF.

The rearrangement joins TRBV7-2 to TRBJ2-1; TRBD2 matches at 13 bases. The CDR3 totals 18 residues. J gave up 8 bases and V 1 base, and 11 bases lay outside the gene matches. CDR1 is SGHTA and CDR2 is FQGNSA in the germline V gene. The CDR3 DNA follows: TGTGCCAGCAGCTTAGAGGGGGTCGGACTAGCGGGAGCCCATGAGCAGTTCTTC. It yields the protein CASSLEGVGLAGAHEQFF.

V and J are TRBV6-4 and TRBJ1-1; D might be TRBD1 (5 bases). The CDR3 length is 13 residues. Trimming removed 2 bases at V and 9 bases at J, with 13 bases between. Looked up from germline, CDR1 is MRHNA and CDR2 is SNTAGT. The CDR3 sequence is CASSDTTGTQAFF. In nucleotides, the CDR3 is TGTGCCAGCAGTGACACAACAGGAACACAAGCTTTCTTT.

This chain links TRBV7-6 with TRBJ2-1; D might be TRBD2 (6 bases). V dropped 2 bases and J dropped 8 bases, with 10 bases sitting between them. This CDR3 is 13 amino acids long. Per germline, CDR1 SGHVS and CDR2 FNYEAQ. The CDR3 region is CASSLQEGYEQFF. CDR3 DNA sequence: TGTGCCAGCAGCTTACAGGAGGGCTATGAGCAGTTCTTC.

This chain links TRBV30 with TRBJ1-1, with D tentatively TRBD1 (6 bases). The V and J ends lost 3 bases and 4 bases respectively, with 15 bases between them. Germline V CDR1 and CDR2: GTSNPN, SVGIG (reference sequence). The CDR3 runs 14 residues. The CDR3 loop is CAWRTTGALTEAFF. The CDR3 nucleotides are TGTGCCTGGAGGACGACAGGTGCCCTCACTGAAGCTTTCTTT. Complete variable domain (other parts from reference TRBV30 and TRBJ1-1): SQTIHQWPATLVQPVGSPLSLECTVEGTSNPNLYWYRQAAGRGLQLLFYSVGIGQISSEVPQNLSASRPQDRQFILSSKKLLLSDSGFYLCAWRTTGALTEAFFGQGTRLTVV.

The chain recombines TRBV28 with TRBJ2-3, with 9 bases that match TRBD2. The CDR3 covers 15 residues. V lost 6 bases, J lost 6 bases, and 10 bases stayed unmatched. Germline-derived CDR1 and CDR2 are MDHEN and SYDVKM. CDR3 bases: TGTGCCAGCAGGAAACTCGGACTAGCGAAGGATACGCAGTATTTT. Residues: CASRKLGLAKDTQYF.

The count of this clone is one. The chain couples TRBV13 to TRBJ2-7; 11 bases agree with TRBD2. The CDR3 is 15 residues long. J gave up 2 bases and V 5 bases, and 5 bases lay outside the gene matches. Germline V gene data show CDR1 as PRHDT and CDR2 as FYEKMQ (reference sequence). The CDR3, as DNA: TGTGCCAGCAGCCCTGGGACTAGCGGCCCCTACGAGCAGTACTTC. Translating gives CASSPGTSGPYEQYF.

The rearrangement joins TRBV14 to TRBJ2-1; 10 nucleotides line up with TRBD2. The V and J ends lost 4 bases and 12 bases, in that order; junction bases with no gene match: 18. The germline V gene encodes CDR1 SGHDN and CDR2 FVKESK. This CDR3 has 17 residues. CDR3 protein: CASSLRQASGSLLGQFF. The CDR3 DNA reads TGTGCCAGCAGCCTCCGACAGGCTAGCGGGAGTCTTTTGGGGCAGTTCTTC.

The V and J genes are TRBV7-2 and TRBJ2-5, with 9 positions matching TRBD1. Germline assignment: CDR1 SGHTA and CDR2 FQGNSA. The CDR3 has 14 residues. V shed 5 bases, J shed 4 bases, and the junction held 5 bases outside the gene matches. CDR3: CASSADRGAETQYF. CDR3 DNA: TGTGCCAGCAGCGCAGACAGGGGGGCAGAGACCCAGTACTTC. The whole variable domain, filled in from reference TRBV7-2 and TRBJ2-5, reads GAGVSQSPSNKVTEKGKDVELRCDPISGHTALYWYRQSLGQGLEFLIYFQGNSAPDKSGLPSDRFSAERTGGSVSTLTIQRTQQEDSAVYLCASSADRGAETQYFGPGTRLLVL.

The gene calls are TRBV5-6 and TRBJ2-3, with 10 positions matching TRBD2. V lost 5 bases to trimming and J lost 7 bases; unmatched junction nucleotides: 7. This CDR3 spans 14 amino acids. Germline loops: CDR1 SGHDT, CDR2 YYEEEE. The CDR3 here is CASRARAGGYTQYF. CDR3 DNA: TGTGCCAGCAGGGCTCGAGCGGGAGGGTATACGCAGTATTTT.